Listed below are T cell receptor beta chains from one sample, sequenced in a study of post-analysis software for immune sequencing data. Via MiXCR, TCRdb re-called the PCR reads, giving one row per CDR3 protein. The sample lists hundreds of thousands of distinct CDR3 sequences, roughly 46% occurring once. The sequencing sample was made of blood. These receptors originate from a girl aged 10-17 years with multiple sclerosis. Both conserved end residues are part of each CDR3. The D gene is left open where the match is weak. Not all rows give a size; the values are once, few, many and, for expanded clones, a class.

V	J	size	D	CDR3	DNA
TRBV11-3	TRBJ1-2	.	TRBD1	CASTRDRGQGGYTF	TGTGCCAGCACCCGGGACAGGGGGCAAGGTGGCTACACCTTC
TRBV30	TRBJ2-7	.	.	CAWSQTSLSYEQYF	TGTGCCTGGAGTCAGACTTCTCTCTCCTACGAGCAGTACTTC
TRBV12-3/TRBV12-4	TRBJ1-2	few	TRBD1	CASSRDRGRGYTF	TGTGCCAGCAGCCGGGACAGGGGGCGAGGCTACACCTTC
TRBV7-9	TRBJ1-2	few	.	CASSLGIGYGYTF	TGTGCCAGCAGCTTGGGCATAGGCTATGGCTACACCTTC
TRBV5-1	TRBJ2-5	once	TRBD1	CASSKSETGGSQETQYF	TGCGCCAGCAGCAAATCAGAGACAGGGGGCAGTCAAGAGACCCAGTACTTC
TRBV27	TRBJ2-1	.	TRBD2	CASSLSLREYYNEQFF	TGTGCCAGCAGTTTATCGTTGCGGGAGTACTACAATGAGCAGTTCTTC
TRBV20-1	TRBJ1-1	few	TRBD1	CSARGGQTNTEAFF	TGTAGTGCTAGAGGGGGACAGACTAACACTGAAGCTTTCTTT
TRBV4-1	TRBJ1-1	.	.	CASSQVKDTEAFF	TGCGCCAGCAGCCAGGTTAAGGACACTGAAGCTTTCTTT
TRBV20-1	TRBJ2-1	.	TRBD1	CSARDRTGNYNEQFF	TGCAGTGCTAGAGATCGGACAGGTAACTACAATGAGCAGTTCTTC
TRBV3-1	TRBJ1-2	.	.	CASSQGTRGSYYGYTF	TGTGCCAGCAGCCAAGGGACCAGGGGTTCCTATTATGGCTACACCTTC
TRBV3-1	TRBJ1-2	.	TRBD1	CASTPGTGNYGYTF	TGTGCCAGCACCCCCGGGACAGGGAACTATGGCTACACCTTC
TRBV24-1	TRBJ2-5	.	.	CATSDQTGISYNEQYF	TGTGCCACCAGTGATCAAACAGGGATTTCCTACAATGAGCAGTACTTC
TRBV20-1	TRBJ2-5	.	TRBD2	CSAERSGGYQETQYF	TGCAGTGCGGAGAGGAGCGGGGGGTACCAAGAGACCCAGTACTTC
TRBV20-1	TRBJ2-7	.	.	CSARDRLYEQYF	TGCAGTGCTAGAGATAGACTTTACGAGCAGTACTTC
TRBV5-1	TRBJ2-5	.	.	CASSPRVGDGYQETQYF	TGCGCCAGCAGCCCCCGGGTAGGGGACGGGTACCAAGAGACCCAGTACTTC
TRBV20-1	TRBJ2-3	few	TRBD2	CSARGGRDWTDTQYF	TGCAGTGCTAGGGGAGGGAGGGATTGGACAGATACGCAGTATTTT
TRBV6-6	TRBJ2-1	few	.	CASSSQNEQFF	TGTGCCAGCAGTTCCCAGAATGAGCAGTTCTTC
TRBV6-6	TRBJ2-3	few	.	CASNLVGDTQYF	TGTGCCAGCAACCTAGTCGGCGATACGCAGTATTTT
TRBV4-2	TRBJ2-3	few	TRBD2	CASSQPGLAGGPPDTQYF	TGTGCCAGCAGCCAACCGGGGCTAGCGGGAGGGCCTCCAGATACGCAGTATTTT
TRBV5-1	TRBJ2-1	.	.	CASSPDGYNVNEQFF	TGCGCCAGCAGCCCGGACGGCTACAATGTAAATGAGCAGTTCTTC
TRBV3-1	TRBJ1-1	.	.	CASSQRRNTEAFF	TGTGCCAGCAGCCAAAGAAGGAACACTGAAGCTTTCTTT
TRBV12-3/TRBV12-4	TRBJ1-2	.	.	CASSFWASYGYTF	TGTGCCAGCAGTTTTTGGGCCAGCTATGGCTACACCTTC
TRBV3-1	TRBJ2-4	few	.	CASSKQTGLLAKNIQYF	TGTGCCAGCAGCAAACAGACAGGACTGCTAGCCAAAAACATTCAGTACTTC
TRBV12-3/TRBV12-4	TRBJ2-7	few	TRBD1	CASSRQGVREQYF	TGTGCCAGCAGTCGACAGGGGGTTCGCGAGCAGTACTTC
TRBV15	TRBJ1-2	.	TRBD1	CATSRDSLGTGYGYTF	TGTGCCACCAGCAGAGATTCTCTCGGGACAGGGTATGGCTACACCTTC
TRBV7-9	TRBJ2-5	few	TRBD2	CASSLTSGRAEQYF	TGTGCCAGCAGCTTAACTAGCGGGAGGGCTGAGCAGTACTTC
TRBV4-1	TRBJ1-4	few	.	CASSQGPEALNEKLFF	TGCGCCAGCAGCCAAGGGCCCGAAGCCCTTAACGAAAAACTGTTTTTT
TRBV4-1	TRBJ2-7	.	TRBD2	CASSHSGGAWGYEQYF	TGCGCCAGCAGCCATAGCGGGGGCGCTTGGGGCTACGAGCAGTACTTC
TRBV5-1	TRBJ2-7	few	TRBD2	CASSRGTSGSGLASYEQYF	TGCGCCAGCAGCCGCGGGACTAGCGGGAGTGGCCTGGCCTCCTACGAGCAGTACTTC
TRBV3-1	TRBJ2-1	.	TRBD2	CASSQDSLAAHPDYNEQFF	TGTGCCAGCAGCCAAGATTCGCTAGCGGCACACCCTGACTACAATGAGCAGTTCTTC
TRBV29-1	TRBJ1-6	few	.	CSVRTGGGNSPLHF	TGCAGCGTACGGACGGGGGGAGGGAATTCACCCCTCCACTTT
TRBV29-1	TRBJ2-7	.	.	CSVEDSGTASYEQYF	TGCAGCGTTGAAGATAGCGGGACAGCCTCCTACGAGCAGTACTTC
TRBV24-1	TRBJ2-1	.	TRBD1	CATSDSGQRLTYNEQFF	TGTGCCACCAGTGATTCGGGACAGCGACTTACCTACAATGAGCAGTTCTTC
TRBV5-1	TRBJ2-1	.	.	CASSLLANSDEQFF	TGCGCCAGCAGCCTACTAGCAAATAGTGATGAGCAGTTCTTC
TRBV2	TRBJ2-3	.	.	CARNLGAVTDTQYF	TGTGCCCGCAATCTAGGAGCAGTTACAGATACGCAGTATTTT
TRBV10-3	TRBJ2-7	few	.	CAISAAGRTYEQYF	TGTGCCATCAGTGCGGCAGGACGAACCTACGAGCAGTACTTC
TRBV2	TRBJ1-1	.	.	CASSNLEGAGEAFF	TGTGCCAGCAGTAATTTGGAAGGGGCAGGTGAAGCTTTCTTT
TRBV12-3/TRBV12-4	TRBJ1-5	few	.	CASSPRWGNSNQPQHF	TGTGCCAGCAGTCCTCGGTGGGGGAATAGCAATCAGCCCCAGCATTTT
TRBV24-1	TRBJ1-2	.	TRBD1	CATSDYGTGSPRGYTF	TGTGCCACCAGTGATTATGGGACAGGGTCTCCAAGAGGCTACACCTTC
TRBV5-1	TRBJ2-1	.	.	CASSFSGRSYNEQFF	TGCGCCAGCAGCTTCAGTGGCCGCTCCTACAATGAGCAGTTCTTC
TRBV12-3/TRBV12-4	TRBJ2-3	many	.	CASSRSLGPDTQYF	TGTGCCAGCAGTCGCTCCCTAGGCCCAGATACGCAGTATTTT
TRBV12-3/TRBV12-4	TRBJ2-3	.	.	CVSSPPRTATSTDTQYF	TGTGTCAGCAGCCCCCCCCGGACAGCTACTAGCACAGATACGCAGTATTTT
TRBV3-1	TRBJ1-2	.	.	CASSPHEGIYGYTF	TGTGCCAGCAGCCCACACGAGGGGATCTATGGCTACACCTTC
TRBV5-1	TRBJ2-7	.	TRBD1	CASSTRDRKFYYEQYF	TGCGCCAGCAGCACCCGGGACAGGAAGTTTTACTACGAGCAGTACTTC
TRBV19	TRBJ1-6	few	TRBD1	CASSGQALNSPLHF	TGTGCCAGTAGTGGACAGGCACTTAATTCACCCCTCCACTTT